These 27 T cell receptor beta chains were sequenced from one sample in a study of OX40 agonist ivuxolimab in advanced cancers. Sequencing was performed with immunoSEQ multiplex PCR; in TCRdb, only in-frame clones are kept and a portion is missing. The repertoire holds some 86,000 clones, with approximately 90% as singletons. Sequencing used CD4+ or CD8+ T cells sorted from blood, obtained in a trial of the OX40 agonist ivuxolimab. These receptors were taken from an adult with an advanced solid tumor such as melanoma, head and neck, liver or kidney cancer.

The chain employs TRBV5-1 and TRBJ1-3; TRBD1 matches at 8 bases. Germline CDR1 is SGHRS and CDR2 is YFSETQ. V lost 4 bases to trimming and J lost 3 bases; unmatched junction nucleotides: 9. The CDR3 loop spans 16 amino acids. As DNA, the CDR3 is TGCGCCAGCAGCCTCTTGCAGGGGGCTGGTGGAAACACCATATATTTT. Its translation: CASSLLQGAGGNTIYF.

This clone was observed once. The V call is TRBV7-2, the J call TRBJ2-7, with D perhaps TRBD1 (6 bases). The germline CDR1 and CDR2 sequences are SGHTA and FQGNSA. The CDR3 runs 15 residues. Trimming took 1 base from V and 1 from J, leaving 11 bases between them. In DNA form, the CDR3 reads TGTGCCAGCAGCTTAGAGTCCGGACAGTCCTACGAGCAGTACTTC. Encoded protein: CASSLESGQSYEQYF.

The chain joins TRBV5-1 to TRBJ2-3; no definite D call. Germline CDR1 SGHRS, CDR2 YFSETQ. Trimming pared 2 bases from V and 0 bases from J, leaving 7 bases between. The CDR3 runs to 14 residues. The CDR3 nucleotides read TGCGCCAGCAGCTTCGAAGGGAGCACAGATACGCAGTATTTT. Amino acids: CASSFEGSTDTQYF.

The chain is built from TRBV6-1 and TRBJ2-7, with 9 bases that match TRBD1. CDR1 and CDR2 (germline): MNHNS, SASEGT. The CDR3 is made up of 15 amino acids. The trim removed 5 bases at V and 3 bases at J, leaving 8 bases unmatched. This CDR3 reads CASSSGQGGFYEQYF. In DNA form, the CDR3 reads TGTGCCAGCAGTTCGGGACAGGGTGGTTTCTACGAGCAGTACTTC.

This chain links TRBV9 with TRBJ2-7; D is perhaps TRBD2 (6 bases). The CDR3 has 14 residues. Trimming pared 2 bases from V and 4 bases from J, leaving 13 bases between. Germline V gene data show CDR1 as SGDLS and CDR2 as YYNGEE. In nucleotides, the CDR3 is TGTGCCAGCAGCGTGGCCTGGGGGGATTACGAGCAGTACTTC. Translating it yields CASSVAWGDYEQYF.

The J gene is TRBJ1-4, the V gene TRBV5-1, with D maybe TRBD1 (6 bases). Germline assignment: CDR1 SGHRS and CDR2 YFSETQ. The length of the CDR3 is 15 residues. V lost 4 bases to trimming and J lost 4 bases, with 14 bases between them. This chain's CDR3 is CASSPVGGGNEKLFF. CDR3 coding DNA: TGCGCCAGCAGCCCGGTTGGAGGGGGTAATGAAAAACTGTTTTTT.

A remark on this clone: This specimen includes other DNA sequences encoding the same CDR3. The CDR3 bases are TGTGCCAGCAGTGAATCGGGGAGTTCTAACTATGGCTACACCTTC. Its protein product is CASSESGSSNYGYTF. The chain couples TRBV2 to TRBJ1-2; D remains ambiguous. Germline-derived CDR1 and CDR2 are SNHLY and FYNNEI. V was trimmed by 2 bases and J by 0 bases, leaving 10 bases between them. The CDR3 covers 15 residues.

The chain carries TRBV25-1 and TRBJ2-7, with D possibly TRBD1 on 6 matching bases. CDR1 MGHDK and CDR2 SYGVNS come from the germline V gene. The ends were cut back, 4 bases at V and 1 base at J, with 14 bases in the middle. The CDR3 is 15 amino acids. Here the CDR3 reads CASSAIDRRSYEQYF. As DNA, the CDR3 is TGTGCCAGCAGTGCTATCGACAGGCGTTCCTACGAGCAGTACTTC.

The gene calls are TRBV7-2 and TRBJ2-1; D not certain. The CDR3 is 12 residues long. Trimming removed 3 bases from V and 8 bases from J, with 8 bases in between. CDR1 is SGHTA, CDR2 FQGNSA, per germline. The CDR3 spells CASSLFPDEQFF. CDR3 coding DNA: TGTGCCAGCAGCTTGTTTCCCGATGAGCAGTTCTTC.

The chain is built from TRBV7-2 and TRBJ1-6; D might be TRBD1 (5 bases). Germline-derived CDR1 and CDR2 are SGHTA and FQGNSA. V lost 1 base to trimming and J lost 9 bases, with 22 bases between them. CDR3 length: 18 amino acids. The CDR3 loop is CASSLVLVTGLNASPLHF. Written as DNA, the CDR3 is TGTGCCAGCAGCTTAGTCCTCGTCACGGGGCTCAACGCTTCACCCCTCCACTTT.

This chain joins TRBV7-3 and TRBJ2-1, with TRBD2 matching over 9 bases. J lost 13 bases, V lost 3 bases, and 4 bases had no gene match. Germline CDR1 and CDR2: SGHTA and FQGTGA. CDR3 length equals 12 residues. DNA for the CDR3: TGTGCCAGCAGCTTTGGGACTAGCTCCCAGTTCTTC. This translates into CASSFGTSSQFF.

The V call is TRBV7-2, the J call TRBJ1-2; 7 nucleotides align to TRBD1. The CDR3 sequence is 17 residues long. Germline V CDR1 and CDR2: SGHTA, FQGNSA. V dropped 5 bases and J dropped 2; count of bases not matched to a gene: 14. CDR3 sequence (DNA): TGTGCCAGCAGCCTCAGGGGGGACTCCCGGGGCAACTATGGCTACACCTTC. Amino acid sequence: CASSLRGDSRGNYGYTF.

The chain couples TRBV9 to TRBJ2-1, with 13 positions matching TRBD2. Looked up from germline, CDR1 is SGDLS and CDR2 is YYNGEE. CDR3 size: 15 residues. The junction had 1 base not matched to a gene; V was cut back by 3 bases and J by 4 bases. The CDR3 here is CASSALAGGYNEQFF. The CDR3 DNA is TGTGCCAGCAGCGCACTAGCGGGGGGGTACAATGAGCAGTTCTTC.

CDR3 in amino acids: CATPTGVSTDTQYF. The CDR3 DNA sequence: TGTGCCACCCCGACGGGCGTTAGCACAGATACGCAGTATTTT. V usage is TRBV6-5 and J usage is TRBJ2-3; D remains unclear. V lost 10 bases, J lost 0 bases, and 14 bases lay in between. CDR1 is MNHEY, CDR2 SVGAGI, per germline. The CDR3 consists of 14 residues.

CDR3: CSVAEAFGNTEAFF. In DNA form, the CDR3 reads TGCAGCGTTGCGGAGGCATTCGGGAACACTGAAGCTTTCTTT. The V and J genes are TRBV29-1 and TRBJ1-1; D not resolved. V was trimmed by 4 bases and J by 1 base, leaving 13 bases between them. Germline loops: CDR1 SQVTM, CDR2 ANQGSEA. The CDR3 is made up of 14 amino acids.

The CDR3 DNA reads TGTGCCAGCAGCTTACAAGGTCCACATAGGGAGACCCAGTACTTC. Protein: CASSLQGPHRETQYF. The J gene is TRBJ2-5, the V gene TRBV5-4; D ambiguous. CDR1 is SGHNT, CDR2 YYREEE, per germline (reference sequence). The CDR3 extends over 15 amino acids. V was trimmed by 2 bases and J by 5 bases, leaving 16 bases between them.

The chain carries TRBV5-1 and TRBJ2-3; D may be TRBD1 (6 bases). This CDR3 region has 14 residues. V lost 4 bases to trimming and J lost 4 bases, with 13 bases between them. The germline V gene has CDR1 SGHRS and CDR2 YFSETQ. CDR3 loop: CASSPTGFPDTQYF. The CDR3 region has the DNA TGCGCCAGCAGCCCGACAGGCTTCCCAGATACGCAGTATTTT. The full variable domain, with the rest looked up from reference TRBV5-1 and TRBJ2-3, is KAGVTQTPRYLIKTRGQQVTLSCSPISGHRSVSWYQQTPGQGLQFLFEYFSETQRNKGNFPGRFSGRQFSNSRSEMNVSTLELGDSALYLCASSPTGFPDTQYFGPGTRLTVL.

Only a few counts were recorded for this clone. The V gene is TRBV11-2, the J gene TRBJ2-5; 7 bases fit TRBD2. The CDR3 has 14 residues. CDR1 and CDR2 from the germline V gene are SGHAT and FQNNGV. The trim removed 5 bases at V and 4 bases at J, leaving 7 bases unmatched. The CDR3 nucleotides read TGTGCCAGCAGCCGTGCTTCTAGCGGAGAGACCCAGTACTTC. Protein sequence: CASSRASSGETQYF. The variable domain in full, with the rest retrieved from reference TRBV11-2 and TRBJ2-5, is EAGVAQSPRYKIIEKRQSVAFWCNPISGHATLYWYQQILGQGPKLLIQFQNNGVVDDSQLPKDRFSAERLKGVDSTLKIQPAKLEDSAVYLCASSRASSGETQYFGPGTRLLVL.

The gene calls are TRBV6-4 and TRBJ2-1, with D possibly matching TRBD2 (6 bases). The ends were cut back, 3 bases at V and 8 bases at J, with 17 bases in the middle. CDR1 and CDR2 (germline): MRHNA, SNTAGT. The CDR3 spans 15 residues. CDR3 residues: CASSERAGSYDEQFF. CDR3 bases: TGTGCCAGCAGTGAACGGGCGGGATCCTATGATGAGCAGTTCTTC.

This clone was counted between two and nine times. The same CDR3 can be traced to other DNA sequences in this sample. V gene TRBV6-6 combines with J gene TRBJ1-1; D is unresolved. CDR1 MNHNY and CDR2 SVGAGI come from the germline V gene (reference sequence). The CDR3 length is 12 residues. With 7 bases removed from V and 1 base from J, the gap between germline ends came to 7 bases. CDR3 bases: TGTGCCAGCAACGGTGGGAACACTGAAGCTTTCTTT. Translating gives CASNGGNTEAFF.

This chain connects TRBV6-5 to TRBJ1-2; D is uncertain. Germline CDR1 and CDR2: MNHEY and SVGAGI. This CDR3 has 13 amino acids. With 5 bases removed from V and 2 bases from J, the gap between germline ends came to 9 bases. In DNA, the CDR3 is TGTGCCAGCAGTCTGACCGTCAACTATGGCTACACCTTC. Residues: CASSLTVNYGYTF.

V and J are TRBV7-3 and TRBJ2-2, with 10 bases matching TRBD2. There are 17 residues in the CDR3. V trimming: 2 bases; J trimming: 0 bases; junction bases outside the gene matches: 3. In germline, CDR1 is SGHTA, CDR2 FQGTGA. Written as DNA, the CDR3 is TGTGCCAGCAGCTTATCTAGCGGGGGACCGAACACCGGGGAGCTGTTTTTT. Protein product: CASSLSSGGPNTGELFF.

Remarks on this clone: The identical CDR3 is also encoded by other nucleotide sequences in the sample. The chain joins TRBV18 to TRBJ2-2, with 8 bases fitting TRBD1. V was pared by 0 bases and J by 2 bases, with 2 bases of the junction left unmatched. This CDR3 is 16 amino acids long. Germline lookup yields CDR1 KGHSH and CDR2 LQKENI. The CDR3 region is CASSPPGQGNTGELFF. The DNA for the CDR3 is TGTGCCAGCTCACCACCCGGACAGGGAAACACCGGGGAGCTGTTTTTT.

The chain has TRBV30 and TRBJ2-6; a possible D gene is TRBD2 (7 bases). There are 17 residues in the CDR3. Germline CDR1 is GTSNPN and CDR2 is SVGIG (reference sequence). V was trimmed by 8 bases and J by 1 base, leaving 21 bases between them. The CDR3 reads CAGGGGGPLSGANVLTF. The CDR3 coding sequence is TGTGCCGGGGGGGGCGGGGGACCGTTATCTGGGGCCAACGTCCTGACTTTC.

DNA for the CDR3: TGCGCCAGCAGTGAAGCAAGCGCGAATGAGCAGTTCTTC. Its translation is CASSEASANEQFF. The chain combines TRBV10-1 with TRBJ2-1; D is uncertain. Trimming pared 3 bases from V and 7 bases from J, leaving 10 bases between. The CDR3 covers 13 residues. Germline V gives CDR1 WNHNN, CDR2 SYGVQD (reference sequence).

This clone was detected a few times. The V call is TRBV10-3, the J call TRBJ1-6; TRBD1 matches at 10 bases. Germline loops: CDR1 ENHRY, CDR2 SYGVKD. This CDR3 has 15 amino acids. V lost 6 bases to trimming and J lost 7 bases; unmatched junction nucleotides: 6. CDR3 bases: TGTGCCATCAGCGCTGGACAGGGGGGAAATTCACCCCTCCACTTT. Its protein is CAISAGQGGNSPLHF.

The sample holds a few counts of this clone. The chain employs TRBV9 and TRBJ2-2; 8 positions agree with TRBD2. The CDR3 has 15 residues. Germline assignment: CDR1 SGDLS and CDR2 YYNGEE. V lost 1 base, J lost 3 bases, and 2 bases stayed unmatched. The CDR3 nucleotides are TGTGCCAGCAGCGTAACTAGCGGTTACACCGGGGAGCTGTTTTTT. Translation gives CASSVTSGYTGELFF. The whole variable domain, filled in from reference TRBV9 and TRBJ2-2, reads DSGVTQTPKHLITATGQRVTLRCSPRSGDLSVYWYQQSLDQGLQFLIQYYNGEERAKGNILERFSAQQFPDLHSELNLSSLELGDSALYFCASSVTSGYTGELFFGEGSRLTVL.